What follows are 20 T cell receptor beta chains derived from one specimen sequenced in a study of blood T cells in healthy people across ages (dated by TCRdb to the mid-2010s). Receptor libraries were prepared by 5' RACE. The run used an Illumina HiSeq 2500. A second PCR of roughly 6 to 11 cycles was run with a J-beta primer mix and a sample-barcoded 5' primer. The public reads were run again by TCRdb, first through fastp at Q25 and then through MiXCR, and only productive beta chains were kept. Rows merge per CDR3 protein into single entries with the most common DNA and genes. Within this sample are approximately 810,000 distinct CDR3 sequences, with about 34% of them counted one time only. 10% to 15% of the sample rests with the top ten. The sequenced sample consisted of blood. Source of these receptors: a young man in good health.

This clonotype was seen a handful of times. The chain joins TRBV4-3 to TRBJ2-1; D is perhaps TRBD2 (5 bases). Germline lookup yields CDR1 LGHNA and CDR2 YSLEER. V was trimmed by 1 base and J by 2 bases, leaving 9 bases between them. The CDR3 contains 15 residues. The CDR3, as DNA: TGCGCCAGCAGCCAAGTGGAGAGGGCCTACAATGAGCAGTTCTTC. It is translated as CASSQVERAYNEQFF.

The J gene is TRBJ2-4, the V gene TRBV29-1; D possibly matches TRBD1 or TRBD2 (5 bases each). The end of the DNA aligns better with TRBJ2-7, so the J call may be wrong. The CDR3 has 13 residues. Germline V lookup: CDR1 SQVTM, CDR2 ANQGSEA. This chain's CDR3 is CSVTGTGSYEQYF. The CDR3 nucleotides read TGCAGCGTTACCGGGACGGGGTCCTACGAGCAGTACTTC.

The V gene is TRBV28, the J gene TRBJ2-7; D possibly corresponds to TRBD2 (5 bases). The V end lost 4 bases, the J end lost 0 bases, and 13 bases lay between the germline ends. This CDR3 region has 15 residues. Germline-derived CDR1 and CDR2 are MDHEN and SYDVKM. The DNA for the CDR3 is TGTGCCAGCAGTTCCCGGGGAAGCAGCTCCTACGAGCAGTACTTC. Translating it yields CASSSRGSSSYEQYF. Full variable domain (missing parts from reference TRBV28 and TRBJ2-7): DVKVTQSSRYLVKRTGEKVFLECVQDMDHENMFWYRQDPGLGLRLIYFSYDVKMKEKGDIPEGYSVSREKKERFSLILESASTNQTSMYLCASSSRGSSSYEQYFGPGTRLTVT.

This chain uses TRBV7-9 with TRBJ2-5; D is uncertain. Trimming pared 3 bases from V and 3 bases from J, leaving 8 bases between. CDR3 length equals 13 residues. Germline lookup yields CDR1 SEHNR and CDR2 FQNEAQ (reference sequence). CDR3 region: CASSFSTEETQYF. CDR3 DNA sequence: TGTGCCAGCAGCTTTAGCACGGAAGAGACCCAGTACTTC. Combining the CDR3 with reference TRBV7-9 and TRBJ2-5 gives the whole variable domain DTGVSQNPRHKITKRGQNVTFRCDPISEHNRLYWYRQTLGQGPEFLTYFQNEAQLEKSRLLSDRFSAERPKGSFSTLEIQRTEQGDSAMYLCASSFSTEETQYFGPGTRLLVL.

The rearrangement links TRBV5-1 to TRBJ2-2, with 7 bases identical to TRBD2. Germline loops: CDR1 SGHRS, CDR2 YFSETQ. This CDR3 has 15 amino acids. V lost 4 bases and J lost 6; bases outside the gene matches: 9. The CDR3 nucleotides are TGCGCCAGCAGCCTAACCGGGAGGATCGCCGGGGAGCTGTTTTTT. Amino acids: CASSLTGRIAGELFF.

This clonotype was observed many times. The V gene is TRBV7-3, the J gene TRBJ2-1; 7 nucleotides align to TRBD1. V shed 5 bases, J shed 4 bases, and the junction held 8 bases outside the gene matches. CDR1 and CDR2 (germline): SGHTA, FQGTGA. The CDR3 is 15 residues long. DNA of the CDR3: TGTGCCAGCAGCCCTGACAGGGCGGCATACAATGAGCAGTTCTTC. It is translated as CASSPDRAAYNEQFF.

This clonotype was seen repeatedly, ten times or more. The V and J genes are TRBV29-1 and TRBJ2-7, with 7 bases aligning to TRBD1. V lost 4 bases to trimming and J lost 0 bases; unmatched junction nucleotides: 6. This CDR3 spans 14 amino acids. Germline lookup yields CDR1 SQVTM and CDR2 ANQGSEA. DNA of the CDR3: TGCAGCGTTGGAGACAGGGCCCACTCCTACGAGCAGTACTTC. Translating it yields CSVGDRAHSYEQYF.

This chain joins TRBV28 and TRBJ2-5; 16 bases map to TRBD2. V was clipped by 6 bases and J by 11 bases; unmatched bases: 18. Germline V lookup: CDR1 MDHEN, CDR2 SYDVKM. The CDR3 is 18 residues long. The chain's CDR3 is CASSTVGTSGGAYNEQYF. As DNA, the CDR3 is TGTGCCAGCAGCACGGTCGGGACTAGCGGGGGGGCCTACAATGAGCAGTACTTC.

This chain uses TRBV20-1 with TRBJ2-7; 9 bases are shared with TRBD2. This CDR3 has 16 residues. The V gene's germline CDR1 is DFQATT and CDR2 SNEGSKA (reference sequence). The ends lost 1 base at V and 0 bases at J; junction bases unmatched: 7. The CDR3 region has the DNA TGCAGTGCTAGAGCCAGCGGGGGGCTCCCCTCCTACGAGCAGTACTTC. Amino acids: CSARASGGLPSYEQYF.

J is TRBJ1-1 and V is TRBV3-1; D is possibly TRBD1 (6 bases). The CDR3 has 14 amino acids. Germline V CDR1 and CDR2: LGHDT, YNNKEL (reference sequence). The V end lost 4 bases, the J end lost 3 bases, and 12 bases lay between the germline ends. DNA of the CDR3: TGTGCCAGCAGCCCCCGGACAGTTTACACTGAAGCTTTCTTT. Translated: CASSPRTVYTEAFF.

The rearrangement joins TRBV5-6 to TRBJ2-5; 10 positions match TRBD2. J lost 2 bases, V lost 2 bases, and 6 bases had no gene match. Germline loops: CDR1 SGHDT, CDR2 YYEEEE. The CDR3 runs 16 residues. CDR3 sequence: CASSFGPAGGQETQYF. CDR3 DNA sequence: TGTGCCAGCAGCTTTGGCCCAGCGGGGGGGCAAGAGACCCAGTACTTC.

The chain employs TRBV11-2 and TRBJ2-3, with D perhaps matching TRBD1 (5 bases). CDR3 length: 14 residues. Germline-derived CDR1 and CDR2 are SGHAT and FQNNGV. Trimming removed 2 bases from V and 5 bases from J, with 11 bases in between. The CDR3 sequence: CASSLTPRGDTQYF. CDR3 nucleotides: TGTGCCAGCAGCTTAACCCCTAGGGGAGATACGCAGTATTTT.

This chain joins TRBV7-3 and TRBJ2-1; 7 bases fit TRBD1. V was pared by 5 bases and J by 10 bases, with 14 bases of the junction left unmatched. The CDR3 consists of 15 residues. Germline V CDR1 and CDR2: SGHTA, FQGTGA. CDR3 sequence (DNA): TGTGCCAGCAGCAATGGGGCAGGGGGTGTCTACGAGCAGTTCTTC. Amino acid sequence: CASSNGAGGVYEQFF. Together with reference TRBV7-3 and TRBJ2-1, the CDR3 gives the full variable domain: GAGVSQTPSNKVTEKGKYVELRCDPISGHTALYWYRQSLGQGPEFLIYFQGTGAADDSGLPNDRFFAVRPEGSVSTLKIQRTERGDSAVYLCASSNGAGGVYEQFFGPGTRLTVL.

This chain uses TRBV28 with TRBJ1-5; 8 positions match TRBD1. This CDR3 contains 16 residues. Germline loops: CDR1 MDHEN, CDR2 SYDVKM. V trimming: 6 bases; J trimming: 9 bases; junction bases outside the gene matches: 16. CDR3 amino acids: CASRTTGEGFQGPQHF. Here the CDR3 DNA reads TGTGCCAGCAGGACGACAGGGGAAGGGTTCCAGGGGCCCCAGCATTTT.

This clonotype appeared a single time. A read error may be the cause here, since a much bigger clone is one base away. The J gene is TRBJ2-5, the V gene TRBV20-1; D unresolved. Per the germline V gene, CDR1 is DFQATT and CDR2 is SNEGSKA (reference sequence). The CDR3 totals 12 residues. Trimming removed 5 bases at V and 11 bases at J, with 18 bases between. The CDR3 spells CSAPPFSNEQYF. The DNA of the CDR3 is TGCAGTGCTCCCCCTTTTAGCAATGAGCAGTACTTC.

This clonotype was recorded a few times. V usage is TRBV21-1 and J usage is TRBJ1-1; the D call of TRBD1 is as the table states it, not checked on the DNA. TRBV21-1 is classified as a pseudogene. This CDR3 has 15 residues. The chain's CDR3 is CASSKRSRGNTEAFF. CDR3 nucleotides: TGTGCCAGCAGCAAACGGTCGAGGGGGAACACTGAAGCTTTCTTT.

The rearrangement links TRBV27 to TRBJ1-1; D is undetermined. Trimming removed 3 bases from V and 5 bases from J, with 10 bases in between. Germline assignment: CDR1 MNHEY and CDR2 SMNVEV (reference sequence). This CDR3 comprises 13 residues. CDR3 protein: CASSLDLATEAFF. The CDR3 nucleotides are TGTGCCAGCAGTTTGGACCTTGCAACTGAAGCTTTCTTT.

The rearrangement joins TRBV14 to TRBJ2-5, with a weak D call TRBD1 (5 bases). Per germline, CDR1 SGHDN and CDR2 FVKESK. Deletions cut 4 bases from V and 0 bases from J, with 15 bases between. This CDR3 has 16 residues. The CDR3: CASSLDRTPYQETQYF. CDR3 coding DNA: TGTGCCAGCAGCCTTGACAGAACCCCCTACCAAGAGACCCAGTACTTC.

This clonotype was counted between two and nine times. The gene calls are TRBV7-9 and TRBJ1-2, with 8 positions matching TRBD1. Germline V gives CDR1 SEHNR, CDR2 FQNEAQ (reference sequence). V dropped 5 bases and J dropped 6; count of bases not matched to a gene: 11. The CDR3 loop spans 15 amino acids. The CDR3 region is CASSADRGQKDGYTF. The CDR3 region has the DNA TGTGCCAGCAGCGCAGACAGGGGACAAAAGGATGGCTACACCTTC.

In its sample, this clonotype was seen a few times. The rearrangement joins TRBV7-2 to TRBJ2-4; D remains unclear. The CDR3 spans 18 residues. Germline CDR1 reads SGHTA; CDR2 reads FQGNSA. Between the trimmed V and J ends, which lost 3 bases and 1 base, there was a span of 19 bases. This chain's CDR3 is CASSLILGPLRAKNIQYF. DNA for the CDR3: TGTGCCAGCAGCTTGATCCTCGGCCCCTTGAGGGCCAAAAACATTCAGTACTTC.